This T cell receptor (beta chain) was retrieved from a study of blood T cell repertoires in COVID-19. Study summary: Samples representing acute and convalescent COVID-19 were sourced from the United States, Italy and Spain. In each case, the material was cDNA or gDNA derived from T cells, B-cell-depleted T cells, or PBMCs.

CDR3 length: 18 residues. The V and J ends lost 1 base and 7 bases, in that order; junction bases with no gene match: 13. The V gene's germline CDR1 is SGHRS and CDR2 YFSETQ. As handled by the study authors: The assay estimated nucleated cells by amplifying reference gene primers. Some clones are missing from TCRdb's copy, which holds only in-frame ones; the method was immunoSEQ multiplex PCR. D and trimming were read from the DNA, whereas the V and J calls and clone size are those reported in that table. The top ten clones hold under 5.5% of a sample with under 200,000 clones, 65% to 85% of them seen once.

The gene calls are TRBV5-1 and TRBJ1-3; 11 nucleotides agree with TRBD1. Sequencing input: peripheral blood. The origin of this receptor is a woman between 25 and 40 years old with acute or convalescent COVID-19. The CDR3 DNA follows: TGCGCCAGCAGCTTGAATCCTTTTGGACAGGGGGCTTGGAACACCATATATTTT. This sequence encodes CASSLNPFGQGAWNTIYF.